The clone carrying this T cell receptor (beta chain) was detected a few times. The sample is drawn from a study of blood T cell repertoires in COVID-19. For the study at large: Researchers got acute and convalescent COVID-19 samples from the United States, Italy and Spain. T cells, B-cell-depleted T cells, or PBMCs supplied cDNA or gDNA.

TCRdb's table, derived via immunoSEQ multiplex PCR, lists solely in-frame clones and lacks some. Of 200,000 to 250,000 clones listed, 81% are singletons. Germline V gives CDR1 SEHNR, CDR2 FQNEAQ (reference sequence). V was shortened by 4 bases and J by 2 bases, with 15 bases between the two germline ends. CDR3 length equals 17 residues. All enrollees were about 18 to 100 years old and from 25 or so US areas. Participants were placed into cohorts based on the clinical history they reported. The J gene is TRBJ1-6, the V gene TRBV7-9; D possibly corresponds to TRBD1 (6 bases). Sequencing was carried out using PBMCs or T cells enriched from blood (not recorded which). This TCR came from a woman in her 50s with acute COVID-19. CDR3 in amino acids: CASSSTGRGAYNSPLHF. The CDR3 nucleotides read TGTGCCAGCAGCTCAACAGGGAGAGGGGCCTATAATTCACCCCTCCACTTT.